This T cell receptor (beta chain) was obtained from a study of monozygotic twins with inflammatory bowel disease. The CDR3 extends over 14 amino acids. Per germline, CDR1 KGHSH and CDR2 LQKENI. From the 5' RACE reads, TCRdb lists one entry per CDR3 protein and no DNA. Its listing shows over 110,000 distinct CDR3 sequences. The rearrangement uses TRBV18 and TRBJ1-1. Sequencing was carried out using blood. The TCR sequence derives from a human donor with ulcerative colitis or Crohn's disease, or a healthy co-twin of an affected twin (not recorded which). CDR3 region: CASSPQGANTEAFF.